The next 2 T cell receptor beta chains were all read from a single sample in a study of T-cell reconstitution after alpha-beta-depleted transplantation in children. Molecular barcoding with unique molecular identifiers was used for the TCRbeta library. TCRdb passed the PCR reads through MiXCR, listing each CDR3 protein once. Among 250,000 to 350,000 distinct CDR3 sequences listed, nearly 10% were seen once. This sample comprised PBMCs from the stem cell graft donor, obtained from the stem cell graft. All receptors come from a human donor who donated a stem cell graft to a child with SCID.

The V gene is TRBV12-3 or TRBV12-4, the J gene TRBJ2-4; D perhaps matches TRBD1 (6 bases). With 6 bases removed from V and 1 base from J, the gap between germline ends came to 13 bases. The CDR3 is made up of 15 amino acids. In DNA form, the CDR3 reads TGTGCCAGCAGCCAACGCCAGGGGGCCAAAAACATTCAGTACTTC. Protein: CASSQRQGAKNIQYF.

This clonotype was counted only a few times. The chain is built from TRBV2 and TRBJ2-2; tentatively, D is TRBD1 (6 bases). The V end was cut by 3 bases, the J end by 1 base, with 9 bases between. Germline loops: CDR1 SNHLY, CDR2 FYNNEI. There are 15 residues in the CDR3. DNA of the CDR3: TGTGCCAGCAGTGAGGTACAGGGGAACACCGGGGAGCTGTTTTTT. Encoded protein: CASSEVQGNTGELFF.